A single sample gave rise to the 22 T cell receptor beta chains below, sequenced in a study of blood T cell repertoires in COVID-19. Measured with immunoSEQ multiplex PCR; TCRdb has only the in-frame clones, and not every one. The sample includes 45,000 or so clones, approximately 70% seen only once; the top ten take more than 55%. The sequencing sample was made of peripheral blood. The receptors here all came from a man at least 80 years old with acute or convalescent COVID-19.

The chain is built from TRBV28 and TRBJ2-3; 8 bases match TRBD2. The CDR3 contains 16 residues. Germline V gene data show CDR1 as MDHEN and CDR2 as SYDVKM. V was pared by 4 bases and J by 5 bases, with 11 bases of the junction left unmatched. The CDR3 is CASSSPGGAQGDTQYF. CDR3 DNA: TGTGCCAGCAGTTCCCCGGGAGGGGCGCAAGGAGATACGCAGTATTTT.

This clone was counted ten times or more. This chain uses TRBV2 with TRBJ2-5, with 12 bases matching TRBD2. The germline gives CDR1 SNHLY, CDR2 FYNNEI. The V gene end was trimmed by 7 bases and the J gene end by 5 bases; junction bases not matched to a gene: 5. There are 14 residues in the CDR3. This chain's CDR3 is CASTGLAGLETQYF. The CDR3 bases are TGTGCCAGCACAGGACTAGCGGGGTTGGAGACCCAGTACTTC.

The chain employs TRBV5-1 and TRBJ1-4, with 10 bases matching TRBD1. V trimming: 3 bases; J trimming: 7 bases; junction bases outside the gene matches: 9. Germline V gives CDR1 SGHRS, CDR2 YFSETQ. This CDR3 comprises 16 residues. The CDR3: CASSSGTGVLFEKLFF. CDR3 sequence (DNA): TGCGCCAGCAGCTCCGGGACAGGGGTCCTATTTGAAAAACTGTTTTTT.

V gene TRBV11-2 combines with J gene TRBJ2-2; D is unresolved. Germline V gene sequence: CDR1 SGHAT, CDR2 FQNNGV. The V end lost 3 bases, the J end lost 1 base, and 6 bases lay between the germline ends. The CDR3 runs 14 residues. CDR3 bases: TGTGCCAGCAGCTTTCATTTGAACACCGGGGAGCTGTTTTTT. Translation: CASSFHLNTGELFF.

The chain joins TRBV15 to TRBJ2-3, with 8 bases that match TRBD2. This CDR3 is 18 amino acids long. CDR1 and CDR2 (germline): LNHNV, YYDKDF (reference sequence). V lost 0 bases and J lost 1; bases outside the gene matches: 9. The DNA for the CDR3 is TGTGCCACCAGCAGAGAGATAGCGGGATCGTTTGGCACAGATACGCAGTATTTT. Its translation: CATSREIAGSFGTDTQYF.

The chain recombines TRBV30 with TRBJ2-1; 7 bases map to TRBD2. After removal of 0 bases from V and 12 bases from J, the junction contained 2 bases not matched to a gene. This CDR3 comprises 11 residues. Germline loops: CDR1 GTSNPN, CDR2 SVGIG (reference sequence). CDR3 loop: CAWSVAGRQFF. The DNA for the CDR3 is TGTGCCTGGAGTGTAGCGGGACGGCAGTTCTTC.

V and J are TRBV7-6 and TRBJ2-6; weak D call: TRBD2 (6 bases). With 8 bases removed from V and 0 bases from J, the gap between germline ends came to 11 bases. Germline assignment: CDR1 SGHVS and CDR2 FNYEAQ. This CDR3 comprises 15 residues. The CDR3 nucleotides are TGTGCCAGCGGGGGGTATAGCTCTGGGGCCAACGTCCTGACTTTC. As protein: CASGGYSSGANVLTF. Drawing the rest from reference TRBV7-6 and TRBJ2-6, the complete variable domain is GAGVSQSPRYKVTKRGQDVALRCDPISGHVSLYWYRQALGQGPEFLTYFNYEAQQDKSGLPNDRFSAERPEGSISTLTIQRTEQRDSAMYRCASGGYSSGANVLTFGAGSRLTVL.

The genes are TRBV7-3 and TRBJ2-1; 8 bases align to TRBD2. The CDR3 runs 16 residues. V lost 5 bases and J lost 6; bases outside the gene matches: 12. Germline CDR1 is SGHTA and CDR2 is FQGTGA. CDR3 DNA sequence: TGTGCCAGCAGCGTCTATTCCGGGACTAGAAGCAATGAGCAGTTCTTC. Translated: CASSVYSGTRSNEQFF.

The chain has TRBV30 and TRBJ2-3, with a weak D call TRBD1 (6 bases). The V end was cut by 5 bases, the J end by 4 bases, with 7 bases between. Germline V lookup: CDR1 GTSNPN, CDR2 SVGIG (reference sequence). The CDR3 spans 11 residues. Here the CDR3 reads CAWGGSDTQYF. The CDR3 DNA is TGTGCCTGGGGGGGCTCAGATACGCAGTATTTT.

The rearrangement links TRBV19 to TRBJ1-2; 11 nucleotides align to TRBD1. The ends lost 8 bases at V and 0 bases at J; junction bases unmatched: 2. The germline gives CDR1 LNHDA, CDR2 SQIVND (reference sequence). This CDR3 contains 14 residues. CDR3 amino acids: CASGDRGSNYGYTF. CDR3 bases: TGTGCCAGTGGGGACAGGGGGTCTAACTATGGCTACACCTTC.

The chain couples TRBV6-5 to TRBJ1-3; 7 bases agree with TRBD1. Germline trimming cut 10 bases from V and 0 bases from J; bases unmatched to any gene: 6. The CDR3 length is 14 residues. Looked up from germline, CDR1 is MNHEY and CDR2 is SVGAGI. The DNA of the CDR3 is TGTGCCACAATACAGGGGACCTCTGGAAACACCATATATTTT. It codes for CATIQGTSGNTIYF.

This clone has only a few counts. The J gene is TRBJ2-2, the V gene TRBV27; 12 nucleotides match TRBD2. The germline CDR1 and CDR2 sequences are MNHEY and SMNVEV (reference sequence). The CDR3 sequence is 16 residues long. J was trimmed by 4 bases and V by 5 bases; bases with no gene match: 5. The CDR3 DNA follows: TGTGCCAGCAGTCCTGGGACTAGCGGGTTCACCGGGGAGCTGTTTTTT. It specifies CASSPGTSGFTGELFF.

V usage is TRBV7-3 and J usage is TRBJ2-5, with D possibly being TRBD2 (5 bases). The germline gives CDR1 SGHTA, CDR2 FQGTGA. The germline V and J ends were trimmed by 1 base and 4 bases, with 10 bases remaining between them. This CDR3 comprises 14 residues. Here the CDR3 DNA reads TGTGCCAGCAGCTTAAGTGGGAGCAGAGAGACCCAGTACTTC. It specifies CASSLSGSRETQYF.

The chain uses TRBV18 and TRBJ1-1, with 10 nucleotides matching TRBD1. The CDR3 contains 16 residues. The V segment lost 6 bases and the J segment 5 bases; nucleotides outside the gene matches: 12. Germline V lookup: CDR1 KGHSH, CDR2 LQKENI. As DNA, the CDR3 is TGTGCCAGCTCTCCAGCCGGGACAGGGGTACGGACTGAAGCTTTCTTT. Its translation: CASSPAGTGVRTEAFF.

V is TRBV27 and J is TRBJ2-3; D is possibly TRBD2 (6 bases). This CDR3 is 15 amino acids long. Trimming took off 4 bases at V and 3 bases at J, with 14 bases between the two ends. Germline values: CDR1 MNHEY, CDR2 SMNVEV (reference sequence). CDR3 nucleotide sequence: TGTGCCAGCAGTTCGCGGCGGGAAAGAACAGATACGCAGTATTTT. It is translated as CASSSRRERTDTQYF.

This sequence joins TRBV15 and TRBJ1-2; tentatively, D is TRBD1 (5 bases). The CDR3 has 14 amino acids. The ends were cut back, 8 bases at V and 4 bases at J, with 17 bases in the middle. Germline loops: CDR1 LNHNV, CDR2 YYDKDF (reference sequence). The CDR3 coding sequence is TGTGCCACCTCAACCGGGGGGGGACTCTATGGCTACACCTTC. Protein product: CATSTGGGLYGYTF.

CDR3 in amino acids: CASRKGTGGNSPLHF. In DNA form, the CDR3 reads TGTGCCTCCCGAAAGGGCACAGGGGGCAATTCACCCCTCCACTTT. The V gene is TRBV30, the J gene TRBJ1-6, with TRBD1 identical over 9 bases. The germline V gene encodes CDR1 GTSNPN and CDR2 SVGIG (reference sequence). Trimming cost V 7 bases and J 7 bases; bases outside gene matches: 11. There are 15 residues in the CDR3.

This chain links TRBV15 with TRBJ2-3; 10 bases map to TRBD2. The J segment lost 6 bases and the V segment lost 1 base, leaving 10 bases of the junction unmatched. CDR3 length equals 17 residues. Germline V gene data show CDR1 as LNHNV and CDR2 as YYDKDF (reference sequence). CDR3 nucleotides: TGTGCCACCAGCAGAGGGGGAACTAGCGGGACTCGGGATACGCAGTATTTT. It translates to CATSRGGTSGTRDTQYF. Based on the CDR3 plus reference TRBV15 and TRBJ2-3, the full variable domain is DAMVIQNPRYQVTQFGKPVTLSCSQTLNHNVMYWYQQKSSQAPKLLFHYYDKDFNNEADTPDNFQSRRPNTSFCFLDIRSPGLGDTAMYLCATSRGGTSGTRDTQYFGPGTRLTVL.

This chain joins TRBV7-2 and TRBJ2-4; TRBD1 matches at 8 bases. Germline V gene lookup returns CDR1 SGHTA and CDR2 FQGNSA. V shed 5 bases, J shed 0 bases, and the junction held 9 bases outside the gene matches. The CDR3 runs to 17 residues. In DNA, the CDR3 is TGTGCCAGCAGCATGCGGACAGGGTCTGGAGCCAAAAACATTCAGTACTTC. This codes for CASSMRTGSGAKNIQYF. The full variable domain, completed using reference TRBV7-2 and TRBJ2-4, is GAGVSQSPSNKVTEKGKDVELRCDPISGHTALYWYRQSLGQGLEFLIYFQGNSAPDKSGLPSDRFSAERTGGSVSTLTIQRTQQEDSAVYLCASSMRTGSGAKNIQYFGAGTRLSVL.

This clone was counted a few times. The chain uses TRBV5-1 and TRBJ2-1, with 8 bases fitting TRBD2. Germline V gene lookup returns CDR1 SGHRS and CDR2 YFSETQ. V lost 2 bases and J lost 10; bases outside the gene matches: 8. This CDR3 contains 14 residues. The CDR3 coding sequence is TGCGCCAGCAGCTTAAGAGCGGGAGTACAAGAGCAGTTCTTC. Protein product: CASSLRAGVQEQFF.

The chain carries TRBV6-5 and TRBJ2-5; TRBD1 agrees at 9 bases. Germline V gene lookup returns CDR1 MNHEY and CDR2 SVGAGI. Unmatched junction bases numbered 4, after V lost 4 bases and J lost 4 bases. This CDR3 has 14 amino acids. The CDR3 DNA is TGTGCCAGCAGTTCCTCGACAGGGGGAGAGACCCAGTACTTC. Residues: CASSSSTGGETQYF.

The gene calls are TRBV9 and TRBJ2-7, with 8 positions matching TRBD2. This CDR3 has 15 residues. V was clipped by 3 bases and J by 3 bases; unmatched bases: 8. The V gene's germline CDR1 is SGDLS and CDR2 YYNGEE. CDR3 amino acids: CASSAGLAADYEQYF. The CDR3 coding sequence is TGTGCCAGCAGCGCAGGACTAGCTGCGGACTACGAGCAGTACTTC.